Sequencing of this T cell receptor (beta chain) was carried out in a study of monozygotic twins with inflammatory bowel disease. As for this clonotype: Its antigen is unknown.

Germline assignment: CDR1 DFQATT and CDR2 SNEGSKA (reference sequence). The CDR3 is made up of 11 amino acids. TCRdb reprocessed the 5' RACE reads, keeping one entry per CDR3 protein, no DNA. The listing contains roughly 170,000 distinct CDR3 sequences. Overall study results and limits: Possibly reflecting limited power, no difference in repertoire similarity was found between concordant and discordant twins.

The receptor was isolated from a human donor with ulcerative colitis or Crohn's disease, or a healthy co-twin of an affected twin (not recorded which). The genes are TRBV20-1 and TRBJ2-3. The sample was blood. CDR3 loop: CSAPRADTQYF.